The 4 T cell receptor beta chains in this list originate from one sample, sequenced in a study of T cell responses to AZD1222 COVID-19 vaccine. Clones were sequenced by immunoSEQ multiplex PCR, and TCRdb holds only the in-frame ones, with some missing. The sample lists some 120,000 clones, around 89% seen once, with 11% in the top ten. The material was peripheral blood, obtained on day 0 of MenACWY control vaccination. The source of these receptors is an adult in good health.

The chain uses TRBV18 and TRBJ2-3; D uncertain. The CDR3 is 14 residues long. The V end was cut by 6 bases, the J end by 6 bases, with 16 bases between. Germline lookup yields CDR1 KGHSH and CDR2 LQKENI. DNA for the CDR3: TGTGCCAGCTCCCCCAACTCAAATCAGGATACGCAGTATTTT. Protein product: CASSPNSNQDTQYF.

V and J are TRBV6-5 and TRBJ1-4; no clear D gene. The CDR3 runs to 14 residues. V lost 0 bases and J 8 bases, leaving 10 bases between the germline ends. Per the germline V gene, CDR1 is MNHEY and CDR2 is SVGAGI. In nucleotides, the CDR3 is TGTGCCAGCAGTTACTCCCCAGGACGGGAAAAACTGTTTTTT. This sequence encodes CASSYSPGREKLFF.

The chain recombines TRBV5-1 with TRBJ1-5; D not resolved. This CDR3 is 15 amino acids long. Trimming took 2 bases from V and 0 from J, leaving 9 bases between them. CDR1 SGHRS and CDR2 YFSETQ come from the germline V gene. CDR3 amino acids: CASSFGENSNQPQHF. CDR3 nucleotides: TGCGCCAGCAGCTTCGGGGAGAATAGCAATCAGCCCCAGCATTTT.

Here the CDR3 reads CATSDFSGAPDQETQYF. The DNA of the CDR3 is TGTGCCACCAGTGATTTTTCGGGGGCGCCTGACCAAGAGACCCAGTACTTC. The J gene is TRBJ2-5, the V gene TRBV24-1, with D perhaps TRBD1 or TRBD2 (6 bases each). V shed 1 base and J shed 0 bases, with 14 bases lying between them. This CDR3 is 17 amino acids long. The V gene's germline CDR1 is KGHDR and CDR2 SFDVKD.